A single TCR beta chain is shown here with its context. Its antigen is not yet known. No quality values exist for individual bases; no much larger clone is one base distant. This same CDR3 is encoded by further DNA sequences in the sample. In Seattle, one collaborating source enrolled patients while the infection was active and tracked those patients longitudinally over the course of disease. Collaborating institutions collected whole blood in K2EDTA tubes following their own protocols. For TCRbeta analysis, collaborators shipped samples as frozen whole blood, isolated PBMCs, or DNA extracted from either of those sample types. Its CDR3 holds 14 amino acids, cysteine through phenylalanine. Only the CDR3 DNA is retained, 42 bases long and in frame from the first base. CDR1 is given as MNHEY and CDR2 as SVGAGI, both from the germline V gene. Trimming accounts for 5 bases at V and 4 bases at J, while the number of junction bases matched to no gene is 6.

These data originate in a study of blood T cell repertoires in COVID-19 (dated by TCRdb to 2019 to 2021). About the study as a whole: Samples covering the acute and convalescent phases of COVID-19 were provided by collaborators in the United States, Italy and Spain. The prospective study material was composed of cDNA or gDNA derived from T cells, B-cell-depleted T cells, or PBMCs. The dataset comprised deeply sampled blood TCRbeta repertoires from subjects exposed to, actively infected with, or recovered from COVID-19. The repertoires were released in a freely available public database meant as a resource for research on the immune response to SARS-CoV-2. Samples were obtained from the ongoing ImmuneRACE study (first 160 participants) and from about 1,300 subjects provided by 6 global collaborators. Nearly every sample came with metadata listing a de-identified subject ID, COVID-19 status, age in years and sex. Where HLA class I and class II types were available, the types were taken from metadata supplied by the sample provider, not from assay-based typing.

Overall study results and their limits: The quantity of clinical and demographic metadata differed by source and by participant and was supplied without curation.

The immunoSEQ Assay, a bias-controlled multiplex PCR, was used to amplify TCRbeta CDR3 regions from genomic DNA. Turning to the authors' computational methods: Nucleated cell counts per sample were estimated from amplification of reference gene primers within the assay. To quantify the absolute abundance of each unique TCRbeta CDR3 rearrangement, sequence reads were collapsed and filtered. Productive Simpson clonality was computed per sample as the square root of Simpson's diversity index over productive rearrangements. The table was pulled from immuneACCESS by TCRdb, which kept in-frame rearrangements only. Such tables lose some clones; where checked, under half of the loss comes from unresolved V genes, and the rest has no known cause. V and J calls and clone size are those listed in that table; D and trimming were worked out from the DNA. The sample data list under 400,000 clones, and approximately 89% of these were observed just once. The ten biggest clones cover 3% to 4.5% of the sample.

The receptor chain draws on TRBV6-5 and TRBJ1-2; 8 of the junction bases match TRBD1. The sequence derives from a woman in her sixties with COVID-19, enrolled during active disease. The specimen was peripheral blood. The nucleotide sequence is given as TGTGCCAGCAGTCCTCCAGGGGGCACCTATGGCTACACCTTC. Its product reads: CASSPPGGTYGYTF.